The text below deals with one T cell receptor beta chain. Its antigen remains unknown. This entry belongs to a study of stem cell transplantation in POMP-related autoinflammatory disease. Study at large: Before transplant, CD4+ T cells skewed naive and CD8+ proportions were low.

Clones were read by immunoSEQ multiplex PCR, and TCRdb kept only the in-frame ones, dropping some. The sample carries roughly 11,000 clones, roughly 86% recorded once. Germline CDR1 PRHDT, CDR2 FYEKMQ (reference sequence). This CDR3 comprises 15 residues. V was shortened by 4 bases and J by 7 bases, with 19 bases between the two germline ends. PRAID combined immunodeficiency and autoinflammation. Broader study findings: Fewer unique TRB V-J gene pairings were identified in patients with PRAID. In patients with PRAID, every analyzed T-cell subset tended to show lower diversity and higher clonality.

The gene calls are TRBV13 and TRBJ1-2, with no clear D. This clonotype was sampled from a human donor with POMP-related autoinflammation and immune dysregulation (PRAID). This sample comprised CD8+ T cells from PBMCs, obtained before stem cell transplantation. In nucleotides, the CDR3 is TGTGCCAGCAGCTCCCCCCCGTCGGGCGGACTTGGCTACACCTTC. As protein: CASSSPPSGGLGYTF.